The sequence of this T cell receptor (beta chain) was determined in a study of cytomegalovirus exposure and HLA in healthy donors. In the study overall: Later, an analysis reported that the 95 to 150 validation repertoires had used the same platform as the approximately 630 first-cohort repertoires.

Note on this clone: Its target is not known.

Study findings and constraints: In vitro experiments confirmed that three CMV-associated chains were specific for CMV antigens. Rare sequences made up most TCRs, while some public TCRs were found in many donors. The finding came from a later analysis; first-cohort TCR clusters tended to co-occur in the 110 or so validation repertoires.

Germline V gives CDR1 LNHDA, CDR2 SQIVND (reference sequence). This CDR3 comprises 13 residues. V gave up 6 bases and J gave up 6 bases; unmatched junction bases: 5. Generated by immunoSEQ multiplex PCR, the TCRdb table keeps only in-frame clones and is missing some. This sample has about 160,000 clones, with about 96% found just once. The sample consisted of PBMCs. The clonotype originates from a woman aged 18-29 years in good health and CMV-seronegative. The chain uses TRBV19 and TRBJ1-5; 7 nucleotides line up with TRBD1. CDR3: CASSGTALQPQHF. As DNA, the CDR3 is TGTGCCAGTAGCGGGACAGCCCTTCAGCCCCAGCATTTT. The complete variable domain, with remaining parts taken from reference TRBV19 and TRBJ1-5, reads DGGITQSPKYLFRKEGQNVTLSCEQNLNHDAMYWYRQDPGQGLRLIYYSQIVNDFQKGDIAEGYSVSREKKESFPLTVTSAQKNPTAFYLCASSGTALQPQHFGDGTRLSIL.